The 10 T cell receptor beta chains below come from one sample, sequenced in a study of T cell responses to AZD1222 COVID-19 vaccine. Profiled with immunoSEQ multiplex PCR; TCRdb holds only in-frame clones, not every one. In the table there are 100,000 or so clones, around 87% of which are singletons. The material sequenced was peripheral blood, taken on day 0 of AZD1222 vaccination. The receptors stem from an adult in good health.

The V and J genes are TRBV5-1 and TRBJ2-7; TRBD1 or TRBD2 may be the D gene (5 bases each). Germline V lookup: CDR1 SGHRS, CDR2 YFSETQ. Trimming removed 0 bases from V and 2 bases from J, with 9 bases in between. CDR3 length: 14 residues. In DNA, the CDR3 is TGCGCCAGCAGCTTGGATATGGGGGCCTACGAGCAGTACTTC. Protein sequence: CASSLDMGAYEQYF. Filled out from reference TRBV5-1 and TRBJ2-7, the complete variable domain reads KAGVTQTPRYLIKTRGQQVTLSCSPISGHRSVSWYQQTPGQGLQFLFEYFSETQRNKGNFPGRFSGRQFSNSRSEMNVSTLELGDSALYLCASSLDMGAYEQYFGPGTRLTVT.

The table lists this clone with a few counts. The chain employs TRBV14 and TRBJ2-7; 8 bases are a match to TRBD2. The length of the CDR3 is 18 residues. The germline CDR1 and CDR2 sequences are SGHDN and FVKESK. V dropped 1 base and J dropped 2; count of bases not matched to a gene: 13. CDR3 coding DNA: TGTGCCAGCAGCCAAGGTCTAGCGGGTATCACTTTTACCTACGAGCAGTACTTC. Protein product: CASSQGLAGITFTYEQYF.

The rearrangement uses TRBV4-3 and TRBJ2-1; D unresolved. Trimming took off 0 bases at V and 0 bases at J, with 12 bases between the two ends. Per the germline V gene, CDR1 is LGHNA and CDR2 is YSLEER. This CDR3 has 17 residues. As DNA, the CDR3 is TGCGCCAGCAGCCAAGAGAGCTTCCGGAACTCCTACAATGAGCAGTTCTTC. It encodes CASSQESFRNSYNEQFF.

V and J are TRBV5-1 and TRBJ2-1; D call uncertain. V lost 0 bases, J lost 0 bases, and 7 bases lay in between. This CDR3 has 15 amino acids. Germline V gives CDR1 SGHRS, CDR2 YFSETQ. As DNA, the CDR3 is TGCGCCAGCAGCTTGGAAGACGGCTCCTACAATGAGCAGTTCTTC. It specifies CASSLEDGSYNEQFF.

The chain carries TRBV5-6 and TRBJ2-7; D possibly corresponds to TRBD2 (6 bases). Germline CDR1 reads SGHDT; CDR2 reads YYEEEE. V dropped 3 bases and J dropped 6 bases, with 10 bases sitting between them. The CDR3 sequence is 12 residues long. The CDR3 spells CASSSRDSEQYF. CDR3 in DNA: TGTGCCAGCAGCTCCCGGGACTCCGAGCAGTACTTC.

The chain uses TRBV29-1 and TRBJ2-3; D call uncertain. The CDR3 runs 13 residues. Germline V gene lookup returns CDR1 SQVTM and CDR2 ANQGSEA. CDR3 sequence (DNA): TGCAGTGCAAAGGCCGTTAGTTTAGATACGCAGTATTTT. As protein: CSAKAVSLDTQYF.

V is TRBV5-6 and J is TRBJ2-5, with D unclear. The CDR3 runs 13 residues. From germline, CDR1 is SGHDT and CDR2 YYEEEE. The V gene lost 2 bases and the J gene lost 4 bases, with 9 bases spanning the gap. The CDR3 region is CASSLGFRETQYF. Written as DNA, the CDR3 is TGTGCCAGCAGCTTAGGGTTTCGAGAGACCCAGTACTTC.

This sequence joins TRBV7-2 and TRBJ2-7; 9 bases are a match to TRBD1. The CDR3 has 15 residues. The V gene's germline CDR1 is SGHTA and CDR2 FQGNSA. V shed 1 base, J shed 6 bases, and the junction held 7 bases outside the gene matches. The CDR3 reads CASSLEPKGQGEQYF. CDR3 DNA sequence: TGTGCCAGCAGCTTAGAGCCTAAGGGACAGGGCGAGCAGTACTTC.

The chain carries TRBV27 and TRBJ2-1; TRBD2 matches at 13 bases. Per the germline V gene, CDR1 is MNHEY and CDR2 is SMNVEV (reference sequence). This CDR3 is built from 15 residues. V was pared by 4 bases and J by 9 bases, with 6 bases of the junction left unmatched. The CDR3 spells CASSSGTSGIGEQFF. In DNA, the CDR3 is TGTGCCAGCAGTTCAGGGACTAGCGGGATTGGTGAGCAGTTCTTC.

This chain links TRBV18 with TRBJ1-5; TRBD1 is a possible D gene (6 bases). Trimming cost V 3 bases and J 0 bases, with 15 bases left between them. There are 17 residues in the CDR3. Germline lookup yields CDR1 KGHSH and CDR2 LQKENI. The CDR3: CASSPSGQKYSNQPQHF. DNA of the CDR3: TGTGCCAGCTCACCTTCAGGACAGAAATATAGCAATCAGCCCCAGCATTTT.